The clone carrying this TCR beta chain showed up many times. The V segment lost 3 bases and the J segment 0 bases; nucleotides outside the gene matches: 4. Germline V gene lookup returns CDR1 GTSNPN and CDR2 SVGIG (reference sequence). This CDR3 comprises 15 residues. The investigators amplified TCR beta CDR3 regions from RNA transcripts. First-round RT-PCR of the TCR CDR3 relied on the HTBI primer set. In TCRdb, the multiplex PCR reads were re-called with MiXCR into one record per CDR3 protein. The table lists more than 500,000 distinct CDR3 sequences, about 15% of them singletons. The data are from a study of T cells in Graves' hyperthyroidism and ophthalmopathy.

The chain couples TRBV30 to TRBJ2-1; the match to TRBD2 covers 8 bases. The sequence was collected from a woman aged 40 to 50 with Graves' hyperthyroidism. Sequencing input: blood. The CDR3 here is CAWSPSGFSYNEQFF. DNA for the CDR3: TGTGCCTGGAGCCCTAGCGGGTTCTCCTACAATGAGCAGTTCTTC.